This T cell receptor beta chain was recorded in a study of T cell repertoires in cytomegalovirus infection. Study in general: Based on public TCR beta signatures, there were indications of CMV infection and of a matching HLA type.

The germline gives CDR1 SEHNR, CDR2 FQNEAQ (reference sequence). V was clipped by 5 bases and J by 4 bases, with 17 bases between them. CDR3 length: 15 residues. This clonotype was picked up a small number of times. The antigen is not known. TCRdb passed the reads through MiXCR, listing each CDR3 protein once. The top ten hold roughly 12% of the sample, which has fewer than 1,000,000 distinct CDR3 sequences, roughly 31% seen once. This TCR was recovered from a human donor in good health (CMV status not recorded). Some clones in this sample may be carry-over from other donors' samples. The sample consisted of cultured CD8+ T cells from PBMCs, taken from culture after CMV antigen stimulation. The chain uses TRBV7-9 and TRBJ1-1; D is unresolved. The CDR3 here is CASSILPSRGTEAFF. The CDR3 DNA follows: TGTGCCAGCAGCATCCTACCCAGCCGGGGCACTGAAGCTTTCTTT.